This T cell receptor beta chain is drawn from a study of blood T cell repertoires in COVID-19. Turning to the study itself: COVID-19 samples collected from the United States, Italy and Spain covered acute and convalescent phases. From T cells, B-cell-depleted T cells, or PBMCs came the material, which was cDNA or gDNA.

Original methodology: Scientists estimated how many nucleated cells there were by amplifying reference gene primers. Sequencing used immunoSEQ multiplex PCR; TCRdb keeps in-frame clones, though not all of them. V and J calls and clone size are as listed in that table; D and trimming were resolved from the DNA. The table shows approximately 200,000 clones, with about 88% occurring only once. J was trimmed by 6 bases and V by 10 bases; bases with no gene match: 8. The germline gives CDR1 KGHSH, CDR2 LQKENI. This CDR3 comprises 13 residues. V gene TRBV18 combines with J gene TRBJ1-4; 7 bases map to TRBD1. This receptor was identified in a woman aged 25 to 39 with active or convalescent COVID-19. Sample: peripheral blood. The CDR3 is CATKGAMDEKLFF. As DNA, the CDR3 is TGTGCCACCAAGGGGGCTATGGATGAAAAACTGTTTTTT.